The sequence of this TCR beta chain was determined in a study of cytomegalovirus exposure and HLA in healthy donors (dated by TCRdb to 2017 to 2019). With regard to the full study: An earlier analysis of approximately 600 of the donors reported 250 to 350 Gb of sequence data and some 120 million unique TCR beta sequences from 150 million to 200 million T cells. Among about 360 genotyped donors of the cohort, an average of approximately 250,000 unique TCR beta nucleotide sequences were sequenced per donor, 15% to 20% of them non-productive. To predict cytomegalovirus infection status, the study brought together high-throughput TCR immunosequencing, statistical association of individual TCRs with disease status, and machine learning. Several DR-DQ haplotypes were treated as single units for association and clustering because of strong linkage in the cohort. In a later genetic analysis, genome-wide SNP genotypes for about three fifths of the 666 donors were used, and that subset was treated as a discovery cohort. Of the 300 to 400 genotyped donors, around 81% fell in the genetic ancestry cluster associated with self-reported Caucasian donors. The study profiled the T cell repertoires of under 700 subjects by immunosequencing and related them to cytomegalovirus serostatus. In a later analysis, previously published TCR beta repertoires from 550 to 700 donors were re-analyzed and high-resolution HLA genotyping was added so that TCR occurrence patterns could be studied. Every discovery cohort repertoire had been produced on one sequencing platform. An earlier analysis of 587 of the donors applied high-throughput TCR beta sequencing to assess whether each TCR beta V gene segment acted as functional or pseudogenic. Rather than using new phenotypic data, the later analysis identified candidate immune exposures from TCR beta sequences and from how often those sequences occurred across donors. Donor age, sex, ethnicity and CMV serostatus were compiled together with the repertoire data. Class I and class II HLA loci were covered by the typing at four-digit resolution. The aim of the study was to test whether cataloging public T cell receptors could identify signatures of past pathogen exposure. Along with the roughly 610-subject first cohort, a separate validation cohort of 120 different subjects was used. An early release covering 550 to 700 HLA-typed donors comprised approximately 290 gigabases of sequencing data and approximately 85 million unique TCR sequences. The number of donors typed differed by locus, with roughly 620-630 for A, B, C, DRB1 and DQB1, over 500 for DQA1, 606 for DPA1, and 450 to 480 for DPB1.

Comment on this clone: The specificity of this receptor is unknown. Per-base qualities were not stored, and no clone one base away is much larger.

CDR1 and CDR2 were assigned from the germline V gene as KGHSH and LQKENI. Trimming at the junction amounts to 3 bases on V and 1 base on J, and the germline ends lie 18 bases apart. The CDR3 holds 17 amino acids from the cysteine to the phenylalanine. Only the CDR3 DNA is retained, 51 bases long and in frame from the first base. Broad study findings and their caveats: The only immune exposure information available for the cohort was CMV serostatus. A cluster of highly shared sequence variants was judged likely to represent a technical artifact of the sequencing pipeline. The authors suggested that the approach could potentially be generalized to other disease states and immunological phenotypes. While some public TCRs were present in many individuals, most TCR sequences turned up only very rarely across donors. Linkage disequilibrium might explain the correlated functional status among segregating V segments, but an unknown experimental factor could not be excluded. A later analysis found that most CMV-associated TCR beta chains appeared HLA-restricted, with HLA associations seemingly driven largely by CMV exposure. A few of the identified cytomegalovirus-associated TCR beta chains were confirmed in vitro to be specific for cytomegalovirus antigens. Roughly uniform sequencing depth across donors was assumed in presence/absence analyses, although this assumption may not hold. Because counts were too low, roughly 16 rarely observed V segments, including chromosome 9 orphons, were left out of the earlier analysis of several hundred of the donors. In the study, 150 to 200 TCR beta chains were listed as associated with cytomegalovirus. A later analysis found that HLA-associated TCR beta chains were more clonally expanded and had lower generation probabilities than equally common non-associated chains. A further reported finding was that TCR beta sequences accurately predicted the HLA-A and HLA-B alleles for most subjects in the first cohort. Assigning TCR associations to individual alleles was difficult when HLA alleles, especially DR and DQ, strongly co-occurred. According to a later analysis, parvovirus B19, influenza, CMV and Epstein-Barr virus appeared linked to several top co-occurrence clusters. Only TCR beta chains were sequenced in this cohort, and the absence of alpha or paired-chain data limited detectable features. Specific HLA alleles were associated with around 18,000 TCR beta sequences at a false discovery rate of 0.05 in a later analysis. Because some donors lacked HLA typing at each locus, the association tests relied only on the typed subset. Some IMGT-functional V segments, including TRBV6-2 and TRBV6-3, could not be distinguished by the 87-base-pair reads and were therefore excluded. The classifier was reported to diagnose cytomegalovirus status with high specificity and sensitivity in both the original and validation cohorts. V-gene and J-gene trimming of TCR beta chains was associated with a missense DCLRE1C variant in a later genetic analysis, and the association was replicated in an independent cohort. In an earlier analysis of under 600 of the donors, most TCR beta V segments were observed in productive rearrangements about 87% or about 30% of the time, broadly matching IMGT annotations. According to a later analysis, TCR association rates differed among HLA loci, with DRB1 alleles showing the most associated TCRs and HLA-C alleles showing the fewest. A later genetic analysis reported fewer N-insertions in productive TCRs among donors in an Asian-associated ancestry cluster than the roughly 700-donor mean.

The library came from the immunoSEQ multiplex PCR assay. For the multiplex PCR, a mixture combining 60 forward primers for TCR Vbeta segments and 13 reverse primers for TCR Jbeta segments was used. The CDR3 region of rearranged TCR beta genes was amplified from genomic DNA by a multiplex PCR assay. On the Illumina HiSeq System, the amplified TCR beta libraries were sequenced as 87-base-pair reads. The study's own analysis went as follows. Across the 666 repertoires, a later analysis counted 80 million or so unique TCR beta chains, approximately 10 million of which were shared by at least two donors. To remove PCR and sequencing errors, raw reads were error-corrected and collapsed into unique sequences using a nearest-neighbor algorithm that merged closely related sequences. CDR3 sequences were aligned to IMGT reference sequences to assign V, D and J gene segments. For a sequence to be retained, a match of at least six nucleotides was required to both a V gene segment and a J gene segment. Rearrangements were called productive when the CDR3 lacked stop codons and stayed in frame with V and J; all others were non-productive. CDR3 was defined by IMGT convention, running from the second conserved V-encoded cysteine to the conserved J-encoded phenylalanine. Sequences without an unambiguous match to a single V gene segment were excluded from the earlier analysis of almost 600 of the donors. An earlier analysis of roughly 590 of the donors called V segments functional above 56.7% productive rearrangements and segregating when the between-donor standard deviation exceeded 5%. A statistical classification framework was developed to diagnose cytomegalovirus status using the catalog of TCR beta chain sequences. A later analysis assigned V and J genes by comparing TCR nucleotide sequences with IMGT/GENE-DB human TR gene sequences. In a later analysis, CDR3 sequences and most-parsimonious VDJ recombination scenarios were assigned using the TCRdist pipeline. A later analysis defined each TCR beta chain by its CDR3 amino acid sequence plus V-gene family, and excluded reads lacking a unique V-gene family. In a later analysis, approximately 640 highly shared, low-generation-probability nucleotide sequences were removed to address suspected cross-contamination and a sequencing artifact. A later analysis calculated a clonal expansion index for each public chain from normalized within-repertoire ranks of inferred template counts. In a later analysis, generation probabilities were computed with a VDJ recombination model fitted to out-of-frame rearrangements, and the resulting probabilities were checked against IGoR. In a later analysis, TCR-TCR, TCR-HLA and TCR-CMV co-occurrence was scored with hypergeometric tests, and a repertoire-size bias correction was applied to TCR pairs. False discovery rates were estimated in a later analysis by permuting HLA or CMV assignments 20 times. In a later analysis, co-occurring TCRs were grouped with DBSCAN, and TCRdist sequence similarity was added when clustering was performed within HLA-allele-positive subsets. Co-occurrence clustering excluded repertoires with fewer than 30,000 or more than 120,000 public chains, plus five with anomalous nucleotide sharing. TCRdb limited this immuneACCESS table to in-frame rearrangements with V and J called. A share of clones is missing; checked studies link under half to unresolved V genes, and the rest is unexplained. That table supplies the V and J calls and clone size; D and trimming were determined from the DNA. A total of 100,000 to 150,000 clones appear in this sample, about four fifths of them only once. The leading ten clones occupy 1.8% of the sample.

The cohort was made up of approximately 700 healthy bone marrow donors. Cohort members were all nominally healthy when sampled, although unrecorded immune exposures were likely present. The donor was CMV seronegative and belonged to the group of roughly 330 seronegative cohort members. A peripheral blood sample was provided by each donor, and peripheral blood mononuclear cells were used for TCR beta sequencing. The Qiagen DNeasy Blood Extraction Kit was used to extract genomic DNA from the blood cell samples. This receptor was taken from a man between 18 and 35 years old in good health and CMV-seronegative. The chain uses TRBV18 and TRBJ1-1, with the D gene uncertain. The specimen sequenced was PBMCs. CDR3 reads: CASSPRAGSNTNTEAFF. The base sequence is TGTGCCAGCTCACCTCGCGCAGGCAGCAATACGAACACTGAAGCTTTCTTT.